One sample yielded the 15 T cell receptor beta chains listed below, sequenced in a study of cytomegalovirus exposure and HLA in healthy donors. PCR employed 60 Vbeta and 13 Jbeta primers. Measured with immunoSEQ multiplex PCR; TCRdb has only the in-frame clones, and not every one. The table lists around 170,000 clones, 65% to 85% of them singletons, with approximately 1.3% in the top ten. Sequencing used PBMCs. The source is a man over 45 in good health and CMV-seropositive.

This clone was counted only a few times. V is TRBV19 and J is TRBJ1-3; D is uncertain. The germline gives CDR1 LNHDA, CDR2 SQIVND (reference sequence). The CDR3 covers 18 residues. Trimming removed 7 bases at V and 0 bases at J, with 22 bases between. CDR3 sequence reads: CASTGREGKRISGNTIYF. Written as DNA, the CDR3 is TGTGCCAGTACCGGGAGGGAGGGAAAGAGGATCTCTGGAAACACCATATATTTT.

This chain joins TRBV4-1 and TRBJ2-1; 7 nucleotides align to TRBD2. With V trimmed by 0 bases and J by 7 bases, 12 bases remained unmatched. The CDR3 is 17 residues long. Germline assignment: CDR1 MGHRA and CDR2 YSYEKL. CDR3 coding DNA: TGCGCCAGCAGCCAAGAAATGGGAGGGAGCTCAAGGAATGAGCAGTTCTTC. This encodes CASSQEMGGSSRNEQFF.

In DNA form, the CDR3 reads TGTGCCAGCAGTAGCGGACAGGGGGATTCACCCCTCCACTTT. Residues: CASSSGQGDSPLHF. The chain is built from TRBV28 and TRBJ1-6, with TRBD1 matching over 10 bases. Germline V lookup: CDR1 MDHEN, CDR2 SYDVKM. The CDR3 runs 14 residues. Trimming took 5 bases from V and 8 from J; bases not matched to a gene: 3. Full variable domain (remainder filled in from reference TRBV28 and TRBJ1-6): DVKVTQSSRYLVKRTGEKVFLECVQDMDHENMFWYRQDPGLGLRLIYFSYDVKMKEKGDIPEGYSVSREKKERFSLILESASTNQTSMYLCASSSGQGDSPLHFGNGTRLTVT.

The chain uses TRBV4-2 and TRBJ2-1, with 11 bases fitting TRBD2. Trimming at V came to 3 bases and at J to 5 bases, leaving 3 bases not matched to a gene. Germline CDR1 LGHNA, CDR2 YNFKEQ. The CDR3 consists of 15 residues. The CDR3 protein is CASSHVTSGDNEQFF. The CDR3 DNA sequence: TGTGCCAGCAGCCACGTGACTAGCGGGGACAATGAGCAGTTCTTC.

This clone was counted once. J is TRBJ2-2 and V is TRBV11-2; 11 bases align to TRBD2. V lost 1 base and J lost 4; bases outside the gene matches: 8. The CDR3 contains 18 residues. Germline V gene sequence: CDR1 SGHAT, CDR2 FQNNGV. This chain's CDR3 is CASSLVGLAGGLTGELFF. The CDR3 DNA reads TGTGCCAGCAGCTTAGTGGGGCTAGCGGGAGGCCTCACCGGGGAGCTGTTTTTT.

As regards this clone: One end of the junction fails to match germline, which may point to a read error. This rearrangement joins TRBV7-7 to TRBJ2-1; maybe TRBD2 (5 bases). CDR1 and CDR2 from the germline V gene are SSHAT and FNYEAQ (reference sequence). This CDR3 comprises 16 residues. CDR3 DNA sequence: TGTGCTAGCAGCCCCCGGATACACGGAGGAAGCAATGAGCAGTTCTTC. This sequence encodes CASSPRIHGGSNEQFF.

In this sample, this clone turned up a few times. The chain couples TRBV30 to TRBJ2-3, with 8 bases identical to TRBD2. Trimming removed 3 bases from V and 2 bases from J; junction bases left unmatched: 16. The germline V gene has CDR1 GTSNPN and CDR2 SVGIG (reference sequence). This CDR3 has 18 residues. Here the CDR3 reads CAWSPSGGERGPTDTQYF. CDR3 sequence (DNA): TGTGCCTGGAGCCCCTCCGGCGGGGAGCGGGGGCCCACAGATACGCAGTATTTT.

The chain links TRBV10-3 to TRBJ2-5; possibly TRBD1 for D (6 bases). The CDR3 covers 14 residues. Looked up from germline, CDR1 is ENHRY and CDR2 is SYGVKD. V was shortened by 3 bases and J by 1 base, with 9 bases between the two germline ends. The CDR3 region has the DNA TGTGCCATCAGTGATGAACAGGGCCAAGAGACCCAGTACTTC. Its translation is CAISDEQGQETQYF.

The CDR3 region is CASSPTTNYNEQFF. In DNA form, the CDR3 reads TGTGCCAGCAGTCCCACTACGAACTACAATGAGCAGTTCTTC. This chain links TRBV14 with TRBJ2-1; D unclear. The germline V gene encodes CDR1 SGHDN and CDR2 FVKESK. The CDR3 is made up of 14 amino acids. V was pared by 6 bases and J by 3 bases, with 12 bases between.

To note about this clone: One end of the junction varies from germline; a read error may be responsible. The chain couples TRBV28 to TRBJ1-5, with D perhaps TRBD1 (6 bases). Per the germline V gene, CDR1 is MDHEN and CDR2 is SYDVKM. The CDR3 loop spans 14 amino acids. The CDR3 here is CASRLSGGSQPQHF. The CDR3 DNA reads TGTGCCAGCAGGTTATCGGGGGGCAGCCAGCCCCAGCATTTT.

The rearrangement links TRBV28 to TRBJ2-7, with 7 bases aligning to TRBD1. The CDR3 covers 14 residues. Germline assignment: CDR1 MDHEN and CDR2 SYDVKM. The trim removed 2 bases at V and 2 bases at J, leaving 3 bases unmatched. The CDR3 DNA follows: TGTGCCAGCAGTTTAGACAGGGTTCCCTACGAGCAGTACTTC. Residues: CASSLDRVPYEQYF. Using reference TRBV28 and TRBJ2-7 for the parts outside the CDR3, the full variable domain is DVKVTQSSRYLVKRTGEKVFLECVQDMDHENMFWYRQDPGLGLRLIYFSYDVKMKEKGDIPEGYSVSREKKERFSLILESASTNQTSMYLCASSLDRVPYEQYFGPGTRLTVT.

This clone came up a few times. The chain carries TRBV5-1 and TRBJ1-2, with D tentatively TRBD1 (6 bases). With 5 bases removed from V and 7 bases from J, the gap between germline ends came to 24 bases. This CDR3 contains 16 residues. Germline CDR1 reads SGHRS; CDR2 reads YFSETQ. This chain's CDR3 is CASRLTGPQTIFGYTF. CDR3 in DNA: TGCGCCAGCAGGTTGACAGGTCCTCAGACAATTTTTGGCTACACCTTC.

V gene TRBV9 combines with J gene TRBJ2-3; maybe TRBD2 (5 bases). V lost 0 bases and J lost 2, with 10 bases in between. The CDR3 is 15 amino acids. Germline CDR1 is SGDLS and CDR2 is YYNGEE. For the CDR3, the DNA is TGTGCCAGCAGCGTAGGCGGGCCCTTCACAGATACGCAGTATTTT. This gives the protein CASSVGGPFTDTQYF.

V gene TRBV2 combines with J gene TRBJ2-2; D perhaps matches TRBD2 (6 bases). The germline V gene encodes CDR1 SNHLY and CDR2 FYNNEI. V shed 4 bases and J shed 5 bases, with 14 bases lying between them. The CDR3 runs to 15 residues. The CDR3: CASSVGTENTGELFF. The CDR3 region has the DNA TGTGCCAGCAGTGTAGGGACTGAAAATACCGGGGAGCTGTTTTTT. The full variable domain, completed using reference TRBV2 and TRBJ2-2, is EPEVTQTPSHQVTQMGQEVILRCVPISNHLYFYWYRQILGQKVEFLVSFYNNEISEKSEIFDDQFSVERPDGSNFTLKIRSTKLEDSAMYFCASSVGTENTGELFFGEGSRLTVL.

The gene calls are TRBV10-3 and TRBJ1-3; 8 bases line up with TRBD1. Per germline, CDR1 ENHRY and CDR2 SYGVKD. V shed 9 bases, J shed 3 bases, and the junction held 13 bases outside the gene matches. The CDR3 totals 16 residues. The DNA for the CDR3 is TGTGCCATGAGGAAGGGACAGGAGGTTGATGGAAACACCATATATTTT. Amino acid sequence: CAMRKGQEVDGNTIYF.